These T cell receptor beta chains were read from a single sample in a study of T cell responses to AZD1222 COVID-19 vaccine. The data were produced by immunoSEQ multiplex PCR, yet TCRdb's version contains in-frame clones alone and is incomplete. The sample lists approximately 79,000 clones; 65% to 90% were seen once. The sample was peripheral blood, taken on day 0 of AZD1222 vaccination. Every receptor here comes from an adult in good health. Both conserved end residues are part of each CDR3. The order of the fields is clone size, J gene, D gene, V gene, CDR3 DNA, CDR3 protein. A D gene is named only where the DNA matches it firmly. Clone size is not always given. Where it is, it says once, few, many or a class for expanded clones.

>.|TRBJ2-2|TRBD2|TRBV19
TGTGCCAGTAGTATGGGCGGGAGAAGCACCGGGGAGCTGTTTTTT
CASSMGGRSTGELFF
>once|TRBJ2-7|.|TRBV3-1/TRBV3-2
TGTGCCAGCAGCCAACGAGCCCCCGCGGGCTCCTACGAGCAGTACTTC
CASSQRAPAGSYEQYF
>once|TRBJ1-6|.|TRBV3-1/TRBV3-2
TGTGCCAGCAGCCCCAACAGGGAAAATAATTCACCCCTCCACTTT
CASSPNRENNSPLHF
>.|TRBJ1-1|TRBD1|TRBV7-2
TGTGCCAACGGGACAGAGAACACTGAAGCTTTCTTT
CANGTENTEAFF
>.|TRBJ2-1|TRBD1|TRBV7-2
TGTGCCAGCAGGTTGGACAGGGATTTCTACAATGAGCAGTTCTTC
CASRLDRDFYNEQFF
>.|TRBJ2-1|TRBD2|TRBV11-3
TGTGCCAGCAGCTTAGGGGCTAGCGGGATCCCTCCACAATACAATGAGCAGTTCTTC
CASSLGASGIPPQYNEQFF
>once|TRBJ2-1|.|TRBV7-2
TGTGCCAGCAGCTTGGGATACAGGGTGGCATTCTACAATGAGCAGTTCTTC
CASSLGYRVAFYNEQFF
>.|TRBJ1-2|TRBD1|TRBV28
TGTGCCAGCGGACAGGTATACTATGGCTACACCTTC
CASGQVYYGYTF
>.|TRBJ1-2|.|TRBV7-8
TGTGCCAGCAGCTTATGGGGCAGTAACTATGGCTACACCTTC
CASSLWGSNYGYTF
>.|TRBJ1-1|.|TRBV18
TGTGCCAGCTTCCCTACCGAGGGACCATCAGGGAACACTGAAGCTTTCTTT
CASFPTEGPSGNTEAFF
>.|TRBJ2-7|TRBD2|TRBV9
TGTGCCAGCAGCGTAGAGACTTGGGGAGGGCGGCAGTACTTC
CASSVETWGGRQYF
>.|TRBJ2-2|TRBD1|TRBV2
TGTGCCAGCAGTGGAGCGGCAGGGGGCACCGGGGAGCTGTTTTTT
CASSGAAGGTGELFF
>few|TRBJ1-2|.|TRBV6-5
TGTGCCAGCAGTTACCAAGGAACAGGATATGGCTACACCTTC
CASSYQGTGYGYTF
>.|TRBJ2-3|TRBD2|TRBV18
TGTGCCAGCTCACCTAGGTCAACTAGCGGGAGTAACACAGATACGCAGTATTTT
CASSPRSTSGSNTDTQYF
>.|TRBJ2-7|.|TRBV4-1
TGCGCCAGCAGCCCGTCAGATAACGAGCAGTACTTC
CASSPSDNEQYF
>.|TRBJ2-2|TRBD2|TRBV11-2
TGTGCCAGCAGCTTCAGCGGGAGGACCGGGGAGCTGTTTTTT
CASSFSGRTGELFF
>few|TRBJ2-7|.|TRBV5-6
TGTGCCAGCAGCCTAGGCAGGTACGAGCAGTACTTC
CASSLGRYEQYF
>.|TRBJ1-5|TRBD1|TRBV10-1
TGCGCCAGCAGTGCCCCCGCCAGGGGGCCAGTTTATAGCAATCAGCCCCAGCATTTT
CASSAPARGPVYSNQPQHF
>.|TRBJ2-2|TRBD2|TRBV6-5
TGTGCCAGTCGACTAGCGGGATCCTCCACCGGGGAGCTGTTTTTT
CASRLAGSSTGELFF
>few|TRBJ2-7|TRBD2|TRBV30
TGTGCCTGGAGTGGGACTAGCGGGAGTTCCGAGCAGTACTTC
CAWSGTSGSSEQYF
>.|TRBJ1-4|TRBD1|TRBV5-1
TGCGCCAGCAGCTTCTCAGGGGGAAGTTACGAAAAACTGTTTTTT
CASSFSGGSYEKLFF
>.|TRBJ2-7|.|TRBV6-5
TGTGCCGCAGAGATAGGTGGCAGGCCCCTCTACGAGCAGTACTTC
CAAEIGGRPLYEQYF
>.|TRBJ1-1|TRBD1|TRBV11-3
TGTGCCAGCAGCTCCGGACAGGGGGACACTGAAGCTTTCTTT
CASSSGQGDTEAFF
>.|TRBJ1-1|TRBD1|TRBV29-1
TGCAGCGTTGAAGCGACAGGGGACACTGAAGCTTTCTTT
CSVEATGDTEAFF
>once|TRBJ1-2|TRBD1|TRBV19
TGTGCCAGCCCCGGACAGGGGGATGGCTACACCTTC
CASPGQGDGYTF
>.|TRBJ2-7|.|TRBV13
TGTGCCAGCAGCTTAAGGGCTACAGGGACAACCTACGAGCAGTACTTC
CASSLRATGTTYEQYF
>.|TRBJ1-4|.|TRBV3-1/TRBV3-2
TGTGCCAGCAGCCCAGCAGCAACTAATGAAAAACTGTTTTTT
CASSPAATNEKLFF
>once|TRBJ2-1|.|TRBV6-2/TRBV6-3
TGTGCCAGCAGTTACTCGCTAGCGGACAGCTCCTACAATGAGCAGTTCTTC
CASSYSLADSSYNEQFF
>.|TRBJ2-1|TRBD1|TRBV29-1
TGCAGCGCGGGACAGCCCTTAGCTGGGCAGTTCTTC
CSAGQPLAGQFF
>few|TRBJ2-7|TRBD1|TRBV11-3
TGTGCCAGCAGCTTAGAAAGTCAGGGGGCCCACGAGCAGTACTTC
CASSLESQGAHEQYF
>.|TRBJ1-1|.|TRBV7-2
TGTGCCAGCAAATCGGTTCTAGGGAGCACTGAAGCTTTCTTT
CASKSVLGSTEAFF
>.|TRBJ1-1|TRBD1|TRBV10-1
TGCGCCAGCAGTGAGTCGGGACAGCCCATCTCGGGAGCTTTCTTT
CASSESGQPISGAFF
>.|TRBJ1-2|.|TRBV4-3
TGCGCCAGCAGCCAAGACGCTCCTCGAGGAGGGAGCTATGGCTACACCTTC
CASSQDAPRGGSYGYTF
>few|TRBJ2-2|TRBD1|TRBV5-4
TGTGCCAGCAGCGGAGGACAGGGGGCCGGGGAGCTGTTTTTT
CASSGGQGAGELFF
>.|TRBJ2-7|.|TRBV5-1
TGCGCCAGCAGCCCCGACGGTCTTATGGGGTTCTACGAGCAGTACTTC
CASSPDGLMGFYEQYF
>.|TRBJ1-3|.|TRBV11-2
TGTGCCAGCAGCTTCGCGACCCGGACTGGAAACACCATATATTTT
CASSFATRTGNTIYF
>few|TRBJ1-5|.|TRBV2
TGTGCCAGCAGTCGGTCGGGACCCCGGCGGGATCAGCCCCAGCATTTT
CASSRSGPRRDQPQHF
>.|TRBJ2-1|.|TRBV5-8
TGTGCCAGCAGCCCGCCCTCGTTCTCCTACAATGAGCAGTTCTTC
CASSPPSFSYNEQFF
>.|TRBJ1-5|.|TRBV19
TGTGCCAGTAGGAGGGGTGATCAGCCCCAGCATTTT
CASRRGDQPQHF
>.|TRBJ2-5|.|TRBV18
TGTGCCAGCTCACCACCAGGAGAAGAGACCCAGTACTTC
CASSPPGEETQYF
>.|TRBJ2-2|.|TRBV21-1
TGTGCCAGCAGCAAAGGTCGATGGAACACCGGGGAGCTGTTTTTT
CASSKGRWNTGELFF
>.|TRBJ1-1|.|TRBV7-6
TGTGCCAGCAGCTTAGAATCGGTGAACACTGAAGCTTTCTTT
CASSLESVNTEAFF
>.|TRBJ2-1|.|TRBV11-3
TGTGCCAGCAGCAAGACGGGACTCGTAAATGAGCAGTTCTTC
CASSKTGLVNEQFF
>.|TRBJ1-5|.|TRBV27
TGTGCCAGCAGGGCGGGTGGCAATCAGCCCCAGCATTTT
CASRAGGNQPQHF
>.|TRBJ2-7|TRBD2|TRBV18
TGTGCCAGCTCACCATGGGGACTAGCGGGGCGAAGCTCCTACGAGCAGTACTTC
CASSPWGLAGRSSYEQYF
>.|TRBJ2-7|.|TRBV2
TGTGCCAGCAGTCGGGGGGCCCATTACGAGCAGTACTTC
CASSRGAHYEQYF
>.|TRBJ1-3|TRBD1|TRBV5-4
TGTGCCAGCAGCTTGGTCGGGACAGGCATCTCTGGAAACACCATATATTTT
CASSLVGTGISGNTIYF
>.|TRBJ1-1|.|TRBV7-3
TGTGCCAGCAGCTCAGACCGGAACACTGAAGCTTTCTTT
CASSSDRNTEAFF
>few|TRBJ1-2|.|TRBV19
TGTGCCAGTAGTGATCTGCTCTATGGCTACACCTTC
CASSDLLYGYTF
>once|TRBJ2-5|TRBD1|TRBV11-2
TGTGCCAGCAGCATCGACAGGGGGCGGGAGACCCAGTACTTC
CASSIDRGRETQYF
>once|TRBJ2-7|.|TRBV5-1
TGCGCCAGCAGCTTGGCAGGTCTTGGGTACGAGCAGTACTTC
CASSLAGLGYEQYF
>.|TRBJ2-3|.|TRBV5-8
TGTGCCAGCAGCTGGTGGGAGGAGAACACAGATACGCAGTATTTT
CASSWWEENTDTQYF
>.|TRBJ2-1|.|TRBV27
TGTGCCAGCAGCTCACTGCGCCGGGGAAGCTCCTACAATGAGCAGTTCTTC
CASSSLRRGSSYNEQFF
>.|TRBJ1-5|.|TRBV5-6
TGTGCCAGCAGCCGTGACAGGAATCAGCCCCAGCATTTT
CASSRDRNQPQHF
>.|TRBJ2-7|.|TRBV12-3/TRBV12-4
TGTGCCAGCAGTACCATTCTAGCGTTCGAGCAGTACTTC
CASSTILAFEQYF